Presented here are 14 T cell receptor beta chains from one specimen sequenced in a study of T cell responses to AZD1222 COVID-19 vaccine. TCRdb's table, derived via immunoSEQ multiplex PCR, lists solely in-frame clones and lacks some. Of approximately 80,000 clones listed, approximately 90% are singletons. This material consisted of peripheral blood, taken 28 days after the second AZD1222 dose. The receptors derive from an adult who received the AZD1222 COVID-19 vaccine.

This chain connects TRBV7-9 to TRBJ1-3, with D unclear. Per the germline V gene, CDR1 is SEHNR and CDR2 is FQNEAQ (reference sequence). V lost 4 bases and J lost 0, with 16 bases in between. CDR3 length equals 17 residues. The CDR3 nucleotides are TGTGCCAGCAGCTCAAAGATAGGTCGGGGCTCTGGAAACACCATATATTTT. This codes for CASSSKIGRGSGNTIYF.

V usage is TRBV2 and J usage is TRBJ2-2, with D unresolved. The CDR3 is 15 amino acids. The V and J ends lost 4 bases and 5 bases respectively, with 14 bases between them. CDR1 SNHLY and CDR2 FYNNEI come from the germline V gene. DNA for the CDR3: TGTGCCAGCAGTGTGTTACGCGGCGGTACCGGGGAGCTGTTTTTT. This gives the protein CASSVLRGGTGELFF.

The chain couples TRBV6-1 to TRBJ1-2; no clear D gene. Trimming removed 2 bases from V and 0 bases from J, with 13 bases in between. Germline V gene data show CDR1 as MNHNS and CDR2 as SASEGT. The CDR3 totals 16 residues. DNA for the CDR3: TGTGCCAGCAGTGAATTGGGTTTTGATACTAACTATGGCTACACCTTC. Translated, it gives CASSELGFDTNYGYTF.

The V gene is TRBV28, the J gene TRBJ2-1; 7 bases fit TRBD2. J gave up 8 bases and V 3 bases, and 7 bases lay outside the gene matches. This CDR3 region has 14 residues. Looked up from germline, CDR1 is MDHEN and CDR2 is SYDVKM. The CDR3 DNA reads TGTGCCAGCAGTTTCCGTAGCGGGCCTCATGAGCAGTTCTTC. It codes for CASSFRSGPHEQFF.

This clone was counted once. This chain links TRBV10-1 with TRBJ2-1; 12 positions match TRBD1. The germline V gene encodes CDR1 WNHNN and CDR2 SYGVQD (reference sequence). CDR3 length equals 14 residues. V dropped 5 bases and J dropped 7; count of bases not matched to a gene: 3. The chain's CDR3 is CASSRDRGRNEQFF. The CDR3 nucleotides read TGCGCCAGCAGTAGGGACAGGGGGCGTAATGAGCAGTTCTTC.

CDR3 sequence reads: CASSLRTGVYYEQYF. Here the CDR3 DNA reads TGTGCCAGCAGCTTGCGGACAGGGGTTTACTACGAGCAGTACTTC. The chain couples TRBV5-6 to TRBJ2-7; 9 bases match TRBD1. The CDR3 totals 15 residues. Trimming at V came to 1 base and at J to 3 bases, leaving 5 bases not matched to a gene. CDR1 and CDR2 (germline): SGHDT, YYEEEE.

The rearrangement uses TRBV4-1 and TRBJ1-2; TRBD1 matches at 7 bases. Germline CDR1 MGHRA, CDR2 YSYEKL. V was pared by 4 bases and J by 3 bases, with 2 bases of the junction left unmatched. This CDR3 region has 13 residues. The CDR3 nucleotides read TGCGCCAGCAGCCTCGGACAGGACTATGGCTACACCTTC. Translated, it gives CASSLGQDYGYTF.

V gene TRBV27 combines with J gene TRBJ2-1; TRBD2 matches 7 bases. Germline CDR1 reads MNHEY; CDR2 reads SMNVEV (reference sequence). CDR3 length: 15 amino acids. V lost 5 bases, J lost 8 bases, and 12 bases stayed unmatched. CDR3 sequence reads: CASSPESGASDEQFF. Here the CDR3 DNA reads TGTGCCAGCAGTCCGGAGAGCGGGGCTAGCGATGAGCAGTTCTTC.

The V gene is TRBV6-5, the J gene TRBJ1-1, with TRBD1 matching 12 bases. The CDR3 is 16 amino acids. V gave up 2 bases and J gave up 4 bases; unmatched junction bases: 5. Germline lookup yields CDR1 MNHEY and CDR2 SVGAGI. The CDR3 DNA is TGTGCCAGCAGTTACGTGGGACAGGGGGCTGCCACTGAAGCTTTCTTT. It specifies CASSYVGQGAATEAFF.

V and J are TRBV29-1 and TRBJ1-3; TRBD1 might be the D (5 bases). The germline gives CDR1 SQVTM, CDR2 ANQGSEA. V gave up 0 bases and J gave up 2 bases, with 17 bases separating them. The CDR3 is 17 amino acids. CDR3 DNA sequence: TGCAGCGTTGAAGATCGGGTAGGGGTAGCCCCTGGAAACACCATATATTTT. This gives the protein CSVEDRVGVAPGNTIYF.

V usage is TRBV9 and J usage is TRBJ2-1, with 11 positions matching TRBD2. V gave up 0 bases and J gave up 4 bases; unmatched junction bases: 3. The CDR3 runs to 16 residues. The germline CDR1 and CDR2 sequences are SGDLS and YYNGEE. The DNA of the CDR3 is TGTGCCAGCAGCGTAGGTGGGACTAGCGGATACAATGAGCAGTTCTTC. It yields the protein CASSVGGTSGYNEQFF.

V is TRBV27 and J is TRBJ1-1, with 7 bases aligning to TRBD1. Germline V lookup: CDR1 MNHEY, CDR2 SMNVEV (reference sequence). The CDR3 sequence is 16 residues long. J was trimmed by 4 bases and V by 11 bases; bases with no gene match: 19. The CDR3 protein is CAAWRGTEGPGTEAFF. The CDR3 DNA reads TGTGCCGCTTGGCGCGGGACAGAGGGGCCGGGCACTGAAGCTTTCTTT.

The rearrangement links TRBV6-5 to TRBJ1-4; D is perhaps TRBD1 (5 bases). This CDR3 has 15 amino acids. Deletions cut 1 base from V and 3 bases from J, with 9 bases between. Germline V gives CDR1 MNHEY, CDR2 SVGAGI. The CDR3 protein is CASSYYQGSNEKLFF. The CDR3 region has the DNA TGTGCCAGCAGTTACTATCAGGGCTCTAATGAAAAACTGTTTTTT.

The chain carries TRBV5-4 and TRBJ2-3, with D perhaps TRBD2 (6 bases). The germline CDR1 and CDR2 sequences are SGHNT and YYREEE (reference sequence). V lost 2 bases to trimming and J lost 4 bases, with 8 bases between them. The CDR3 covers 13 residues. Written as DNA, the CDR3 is TGTGCCAGCAGCTTATGGGGGGCAGATACGCAGTATTTT. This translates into CASSLWGADTQYF.